The present entry profiles one TCR beta chain with its context. Its cognate antigen is unknown. Negatively enriched CD4+ T cells were divided by CD45RA into naive and memory. The V end lost 3 bases, the J end lost 0 bases, and 12 bases lay between the germline ends. The CDR3 is 16 amino acids. Germline V lookup: CDR1 LNHDA, CDR2 SQIVND (reference sequence). The data belong to a study of shared clonotypes between healthy human individuals. Study-level results: Naive CD4 clonotypes were shared across a handful of donors at about 5.3%.

Each subset's genomic DNA was shared equally among a number of immunoSEQ plates. The repertoire was sequenced with immunoSEQ multiplex PCR; TCRdb's copy has only in-frame clones and lacks some. The data contain over 700,000 clones, over 60% of them seen just once; the ten biggest clones take up 1.8%. The rearrangement uses TRBV19 and TRBJ1-5; D unresolved. The clonotype was recovered from a woman aged 30 to 39 in good health. Sequencing was performed on memory CD4+ T cells sorted from blood. As for subset: CD45RA-negative fraction. The CDR3 here is CASSMNPSYSNQPQHF. In nucleotides, the CDR3 is TGTGCCAGTAGTATGAACCCGAGTTATAGCAATCAGCCCCAGCATTTT.